This TCR beta chain comes out of a study of blood T cell repertoires in COVID-19. Study in general: In each case, the material was cDNA or gDNA derived from T cells, B-cell-depleted T cells, or PBMCs.

TCRdb's table, derived via immunoSEQ multiplex PCR, lists solely in-frame clones and lacks some. Among roughly 200,000 clones listed, about 86% were seen once. Recruited during active infection, patients (from Seattle) were subsequently followed longitudinally. V trimming: 5 bases; J trimming: 1 base; junction bases outside the gene matches: 7. CDR3 size: 16 residues. Germline CDR1 and CDR2: KGHSH and LQKENI. This chain uses TRBV18 with TRBJ2-3, with TRBD2 matching 9 bases. The clonotype comes from a woman aged 45-60 years with COVID-19, enrolled during active disease. The sequencing sample was made of peripheral blood. The CDR3 nucleotides read TGTGCCAGCTCAAGGACTAGCGCTTCCCGCACAGATACGCAGTATTTT. Translation gives CASSRTSASRTDTQYF.